What follows is one TCR beta chain and its context. Its antigen is not identified. CDR3 length equals 17 residues. Germline V gene data show CDR1 as SGHDT and CDR2 as YYEEEE. V lost 4 bases, J lost 7 bases, and 27 bases lay in between. This sample stems from a study of cytomegalovirus exposure and HLA in healthy donors. Nominal health characterized the donors when sampled, though unrecorded immune exposures were likely. 60 Vbeta and 13 Jbeta primers were used in PCR. Method: immunoSEQ multiplex PCR; TCRdb's copy keeps in-frame clones and lacks some. This sample has about 170,000 clones; 73% occur once, and the top ten carry approximately 5.6%. Study-wide findings and caveats: Specificity of a few CMV-associated chains for CMV antigens was verified in vitro. Using the classifier, cytomegalovirus status was reportedly diagnosed with high specificity and sensitivity.

Sequencing was performed on PBMCs. The clonotype comes from a woman between 18 and 29 years old in good health and CMV-seropositive. The chain combines TRBV5-6 with TRBJ2-7; D may be TRBD2 (5 bases). CDR3 region: CASSPEVTGLKLGEQYF. CDR3 nucleotide sequence: TGTGCCAGCAGCCCGGAGGTAACGGGCCTAAAGTTGGGGGAGCAGTACTTC.